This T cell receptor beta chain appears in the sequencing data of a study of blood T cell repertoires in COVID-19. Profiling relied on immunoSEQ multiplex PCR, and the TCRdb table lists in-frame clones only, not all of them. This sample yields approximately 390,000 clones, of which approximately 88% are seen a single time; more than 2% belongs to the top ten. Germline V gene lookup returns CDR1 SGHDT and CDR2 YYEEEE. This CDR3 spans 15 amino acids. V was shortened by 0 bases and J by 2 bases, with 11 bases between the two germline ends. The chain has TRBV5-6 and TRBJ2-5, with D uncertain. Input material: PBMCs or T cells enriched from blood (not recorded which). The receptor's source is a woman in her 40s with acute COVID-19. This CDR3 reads CASSLGLSRQETQYF. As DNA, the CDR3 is TGTGCCAGCAGCTTGGGGTTGTCACGGCAAGAGACCCAGTACTTC.